This T cell receptor (beta chain) was identified in a study of blood T cell repertoires in COVID-19. Study at large: T cells, B-cell-depleted T cells, or PBMCs supplied cDNA or gDNA.

Original data processing: Researchers report that nucleated cell counts were estimated from reference gene primer amplification. TCRdb's table, derived via immunoSEQ multiplex PCR, lists solely in-frame clones and lacks some. That table gives V, J and clone size, and the DNA gave D and trimming. The data contain a few hundred thousand clones, around 90% of them seen just once; the ten biggest clones take up approximately 2.3%. Germline CDR1 reads ENHRY; CDR2 reads SYGVKD. The CDR3 spans 15 residues. V shed 5 bases, J shed 4 bases, and the junction held 6 bases outside the gene matches. The Seattle patients joined while their infection was active and were tracked longitudinally afterward.

This chain connects TRBV10-3 to TRBJ2-1; TRBD1 matches at 9 bases. The source material was peripheral blood. This TCR was sampled from a woman in her fifties or sixties with COVID-19, enrolled during active disease. The CDR3, as DNA: TGTGCCATCAGTAAACAGGGGGCGAGGTACAATGAGCAGTTCTTC. This sequence encodes CAISKQGARYNEQFF.